Listed below are T cell receptor beta chains from one sample, sequenced in a study of blood T cell repertoires in COVID-19. Sequencing used immunoSEQ multiplex PCR; TCRdb keeps in-frame clones, though not all of them. The sample shows roughly 200,000 clones, more than 75% of them seen only once. The sample taken for sequencing was peripheral blood. The receptors here all came from a person aged 70 to 85 with COVID-19, enrolled during active disease. Each CDR3 is given with its conserved first and last residue. Each record gives: clone size, V gene, J gene, D gene, CDR3 protein, CDR3 DNA. A D gene is named only where the DNA matches it firmly. Only part of the rows carry a size: once, few, many, or a class if the clone is expanded.

abundance: .
v_gene: TRBV5-1
j_gene: TRBJ2-3
d_gene: .
CDR3aa: CASISGLGTDTQYF
CDR3nt: TGCGCCAGCATTTCGGGACTTGGAACAGATACGCAGTATTTT

abundance: once
v_gene: TRBV12-3/TRBV12-4
j_gene: TRBJ2-7
d_gene: .
CDR3aa: CASSSSTVKSLLF
CDR3nt: TGTGCCAGCAGTTCCTCGACTGTTAAATCCCTGCTCTTC

abundance: .
v_gene: TRBV28
j_gene: TRBJ1-2
d_gene: TRBD1
CDR3aa: CASSPPGQGLGYGYTF
CDR3nt: TGTGCCAGCAGTCCGCCGGGACAGGGACTTGGCTATGGCTACACCTTC

abundance: .
v_gene: TRBV27
j_gene: TRBJ1-6
d_gene: .
CDR3aa: CASCMVGGRGSPLHF
CDR3nt: TGTGCCAGCTGTATGGTGGGGGGTCGGGGATCACCCCTCCACTTT

abundance: once
v_gene: TRBV4-2
j_gene: TRBJ2-5
d_gene: TRBD1
CDR3aa: CASSSGGETQYF
CDR3nt: TGTGCCAGCAGCTCAGGGGGAGAGACCCAGTACTTC

abundance: .
v_gene: TRBV3-1/TRBV3-2
j_gene: TRBJ1-4
d_gene: .
CDR3aa: CASSQENPHLRRATNEKLFF
CDR3nt: TGTGCCAGCAGCCAAGAGAACCCACATCTCCGGAGGGCAACTAATGAAAAACTGTTTTTT

abundance: .
v_gene: TRBV11-2
j_gene: TRBJ2-2
d_gene: .
CDR3aa: CASSLDGGAGELFF
CDR3nt: TGTGCCAGCAGCTTGGACGGGGGTGCCGGGGAGCTGTTTTTT

abundance: .
v_gene: TRBV7-8
j_gene: TRBJ1-4
d_gene: .
CDR3aa: CASSFTVNEKLFF
CDR3nt: TGTGCCAGCAGCTTCACAGTTAATGAAAAACTGTTTTTT

abundance: .
v_gene: TRBV18
j_gene: TRBJ2-7
d_gene: TRBD2
CDR3aa: CASSPSSGEQYF
CDR3nt: TGTGCCAGCTCACCGTCTAGCGGGGAGCAGTACTTC

abundance: .
v_gene: TRBV6-1
j_gene: TRBJ2-1
d_gene: TRBD2
CDR3aa: CASSERLAGLAYNEQFF
CDR3nt: TGTGCCAGCAGTGAACGACTAGCGGGACTAGCCTACAATGAGCAGTTCTTC

abundance: few
v_gene: TRBV19
j_gene: TRBJ1-5
d_gene: TRBD1
CDR3aa: CASSMTPRQGLLHQPQHF
CDR3nt: TGTGCCAGTAGTATGACTCCCAGACAGGGGTTATTGCATCAGCCCCAGCATTTT

abundance: .
v_gene: TRBV27
j_gene: TRBJ2-7
d_gene: .
CDR3aa: CASSAQAGNSYEQYF
CDR3nt: TGTGCCAGCAGTGCCCAAGCAGGGAATTCCTACGAGCAGTACTTC

abundance: .
v_gene: TRBV7-9
j_gene: TRBJ2-1
d_gene: .
CDR3aa: CASSLAPGQQPYNEQFF
CDR3nt: TGTGCCAGCAGCTTAGCGCCCGGACAGCAACCTTACAATGAGCAGTTCTTC

abundance: .
v_gene: TRBV3-1/TRBV3-2
j_gene: TRBJ2-1
d_gene: .
CDR3aa: CASSQGARSGQFF
CDR3nt: TGTGCCAGCAGCCAAGGGGCGAGATCCGGGCAGTTCTTC

abundance: .
v_gene: TRBV7-8
j_gene: TRBJ1-5
d_gene: .
CDR3aa: CASSAAGDQPQHF
CDR3nt: TGTGCCAGCAGCGCGGCAGGGGATCAGCCCCAGCATTTT

abundance: .
v_gene: TRBV29-1
j_gene: TRBJ1-1
d_gene: TRBD1
CDR3aa: CSVDPGGTEAFF
CDR3nt: TGCAGCGTTGATCCAGGGGGCACTGAAGCTTTCTTT

abundance: .
v_gene: TRBV30
j_gene: TRBJ2-7
d_gene: .
CDR3aa: CAWKRRGRYEQYF
CDR3nt: TGTGCCTGGAAGAGGAGGGGCCGCTACGAGCAGTACTTC

abundance: few
v_gene: TRBV30
j_gene: TRBJ1-4
d_gene: .
CDR3aa: CAWSVYTSPGLFF
CDR3nt: TGTGCCTGGAGTGTTTACACCTCGCCGGGACTGTTTTTT

abundance: .
v_gene: TRBV19
j_gene: TRBJ1-6
d_gene: .
CDR3aa: CASSIGSNTASPLHF
CDR3nt: TGTGCCAGTAGTATAGGCTCAAACACAGCTTCACCCCTCCACTTT

abundance: .
v_gene: TRBV10-3
j_gene: TRBJ1-5
d_gene: .
CDR3aa: CAISESRDQPQHF
CDR3nt: TGTGCCATCAGTGAGTCGAGGGATCAGCCCCAGCATTTT

abundance: .
v_gene: TRBV18
j_gene: TRBJ2-5
d_gene: .
CDR3aa: CASSPQTTGGQEGQYF
CDR3nt: TGTGCCAGCTCTCCTCAAACGACCGGGGGGCAGGAGGGCCAGTACTTC

abundance: .
v_gene: TRBV12-3/TRBV12-4
j_gene: TRBJ1-2
d_gene: .
CDR3aa: CASSPPGYGYTF
CDR3nt: TGTGCCAGCAGCCCCCCCGGGTATGGCTACACCTTC

abundance: .
v_gene: TRBV6-2/TRBV6-3
j_gene: TRBJ2-1
d_gene: .
CDR3aa: CASSYMRGGPYNEQFF
CDR3nt: TGTGCCAGCAGTTACATGAGGGGGGGGCCCTACAATGAGCAGTTCTTC

abundance: once
v_gene: TRBV7-9
j_gene: TRBJ2-2
d_gene: .
CDR3aa: CASSLDNSNTGELFF
CDR3nt: TGTGCCAGCAGCTTAGATAACTCAAACACCGGGGAGCTGTTTTTT

abundance: few
v_gene: TRBV5-4
j_gene: TRBJ1-6
d_gene: .
CDR3aa: CASSSYQDLNSPLHF
CDR3nt: TGTGCCAGCAGCTCTTATCAGGATCTTAATTCACCCCTCCACTTT

abundance: .
v_gene: TRBV30
j_gene: TRBJ1-2
d_gene: .
CDR3aa: CAWKGAGHGYTF
CDR3nt: TGTGCCTGGAAGGGTGCAGGGCATGGCTACACCTTC

abundance: .
v_gene: TRBV29-1
j_gene: TRBJ2-7
d_gene: .
CDR3aa: CSCGGGRGASSYEQYF
CDR3nt: TGCAGCTGCGGCGGGGGTCGGGGGGCAAGCTCCTACGAGCAGTACTTC

abundance: .
v_gene: TRBV7-2
j_gene: TRBJ2-7
d_gene: .
CDR3aa: CASSSTYYEQYF
CDR3nt: TGTGCCAGCAGCTCGACATACTACGAGCAGTACTTC

abundance: .
v_gene: TRBV4-1
j_gene: TRBJ2-1
d_gene: .
CDR3aa: CASSQSLSGSSYNEQFF
CDR3nt: TGCGCCAGCAGCCAATCCCTTAGCGGAAGCTCCTACAATGAGCAGTTCTTC

abundance: once
v_gene: TRBV27
j_gene: TRBJ2-7
d_gene: TRBD1
CDR3aa: CASRAGTGSSYEQYF
CDR3nt: TGTGCCAGCAGGGCCGGGACAGGGAGCTCCTACGAGCAGTACTTC

abundance: .
v_gene: TRBV3-1/TRBV3-2
j_gene: TRBJ2-3
d_gene: .
CDR3aa: CASSQGGRLDF
CDR3nt: TGTGCCAGCAGCCAAGGCGGGCGCCTCGATTTT

abundance: .
v_gene: TRBV5-5
j_gene: TRBJ1-2
d_gene: TRBD1
CDR3aa: CASSLRVDRRSYGYTF
CDR3nt: TGTGCCAGCAGCTTACGAGTGGACAGGCGATCCTATGGCTACACCTTC

abundance: .
v_gene: TRBV18
j_gene: TRBJ1-3
d_gene: .
CDR3aa: CASSPAGVGNTIYF
CDR3nt: TGTGCCAGCTCACCTGCGGGGGTTGGAAACACCATATATTTT

abundance: .
v_gene: TRBV5-4
j_gene: TRBJ2-5
d_gene: TRBD2
CDR3aa: CASSAPSGTLQETQYF
CDR3nt: TGTGCCAGCAGCGCCCCTAGCGGGACTCTCCAAGAGACCCAGTACTTC

abundance: .
v_gene: TRBV19
j_gene: TRBJ1-5
d_gene: .
CDR3aa: CASSMEETGGQPQHF
CDR3nt: TGTGCCAGTAGTATGGAGGAAACGGGCGGTCAGCCCCAGCATTTT

abundance: .
v_gene: TRBV2
j_gene: TRBJ2-3
d_gene: TRBD2
CDR3aa: CASSLGGRSTDTQYF
CDR3nt: TGTGCCAGCAGTTTGGGCGGGAGGAGCACAGATACGCAGTATTTT

abundance: .
v_gene: TRBV5-1
j_gene: TRBJ1-5
d_gene: .
CDR3aa: CASSLTGSSNQPQHF
CDR3nt: TGCGCCAGCAGCTTGACAGGGAGCAGCAATCAGCCCCAGCATTTT

abundance: .
v_gene: TRBV20-1
j_gene: TRBJ1-3
d_gene: .
CDR3aa: CSAQTGNTIYF
CDR3nt: TGCAGTGCCCAGACTGGAAACACCATATATTTT

abundance: .
v_gene: TRBV1
j_gene: TRBJ2-1
d_gene: .
CDR3aa: CTSSRRWQGVYNEQFF
CDR3nt: TGCACCAGCAGCCGGCGGTGGCAGGGGGTTTACAATGAGCAGTTCTTC

abundance: .
v_gene: TRBV7-3
j_gene: TRBJ1-1
d_gene: .
CDR3aa: CASSTLDKRNTEAFF
CDR3nt: TGTGCCAGCAGCACGCTGGACAAACGGAACACTGAAGCTTTCTTT

abundance: .
v_gene: TRBV29-1
j_gene: TRBJ1-5
d_gene: .
CDR3aa: CSVMVWQGPDQPQHF
CDR3nt: TGCAGCGTTATGGTATGGCAGGGTCCGGATCAGCCCCAGCATTTT

abundance: .
v_gene: TRBV5-6
j_gene: TRBJ1-3
d_gene: TRBD1
CDR3aa: CASQTGTVKNTIYF
CDR3nt: TGTGCCAGCCAAACCGGGACAGTAAAAAACACCATATATTTT

abundance: .
v_gene: TRBV7-9
j_gene: TRBJ1-2
d_gene: TRBD1
CDR3aa: CASSLGQGVDGYTF
CDR3nt: TGTGCCAGCAGCTTGGGCCAGGGGGTGGATGGCTACACCTTC

abundance: .
v_gene: TRBV6-5
j_gene: TRBJ1-2
d_gene: TRBD1
CDR3aa: CASKRGQVTGYTF
CDR3nt: TGTGCCAGCAAGAGAGGACAGGTCACTGGCTACACCTTC

abundance: .
v_gene: TRBV5-6
j_gene: TRBJ2-4
d_gene: TRBD2
CDR3aa: CASSLTPGTSLNIQYF
CDR3nt: TGTGCCAGCAGCTTGACCCCCGGGACTAGCTTAAACATTCAGTACTTC

abundance: .
v_gene: TRBV29-1
j_gene: TRBJ1-2
d_gene: TRBD1
CDR3aa: CSVEGQGVYGYTF
CDR3nt: TGCAGCGTTGAGGGACAGGGAGTATATGGCTACACCTTC

abundance: .
v_gene: TRBV7-3
j_gene: TRBJ2-1
d_gene: TRBD2
CDR3aa: CASSLIPGTSGGEQFF
CDR3nt: TGTGCCAGCAGCTTAATCCCCGGGACTAGCGGGGGGGAGCAGTTCTTC

abundance: .
v_gene: TRBV28
j_gene: TRBJ2-2
d_gene: TRBD2
CDR3aa: CASSLQFGTSLYTGELFF
CDR3nt: TGTGCCAGCAGTTTGCAGTTCGGGACTAGCTTGTACACCGGGGAGCTGTTTTTT

abundance: .
v_gene: TRBV28
j_gene: TRBJ1-2
d_gene: .
CDR3aa: CASSVIDRANYGYTF
CDR3nt: TGTGCCAGCAGTGTAATAGACAGAGCTAACTATGGCTACACCTTC

abundance: .
v_gene: TRBV11-2
j_gene: TRBJ2-2
d_gene: TRBD1
CDR3aa: CASSLNAGGYTGELFF
CDR3nt: TGTGCCAGCAGCTTAAATGCAGGGGGCTACACCGGGGAGCTGTTTTTT